These T cell receptor beta chains were read from a single sample in a study of PD-L1 blockade in urothelial cancer. TCRdb's copy holds only in-frame clones and misses some; the assay was immunoSEQ multiplex PCR. This repertoire shows about 43,000 clones, roughly 91% found once; its top ten account for 13% to 15%. The material was PBMCs, obtained around atezolizumab (anti-PD-L1) treatment. The receptors come from a woman aged 60-75 years with urothelial cancer. CDR3s include the opening cysteine and the closing phenylalanine or tryptophan. D genes are given only for firm matches. Rows give clone size only sometimes, using once, few, many, or a class for an expanded clone.

>TRBJ2-6|TRBV5-1|.|.
CASSFLQEASGANVLTF
TGCGCCAGCAGCTTTCTCCAGGAAGCCTCTGGGGCCAACGTCCTGACTTTC
>TRBJ2-6|TRBV7-2|.|.
CASTLGGSGANVLTF
TGTGCCAGCACACTAGGGGGCTCTGGGGCCAACGTCCTGACTTTC
>TRBJ2-7|TRBV5-6|.|.
CASSWGGTGFYEQYF
TGTGCCAGCAGCTGGGGGGGGACAGGTTTCTACGAGCAGTACTTC
>TRBJ2-2|TRBV5-1|.|TRBD1
CASSPGQGGGELFF
TGCGCCAGCAGCCCCGGACAGGGAGGCGGGGAGCTGTTTTTT
>TRBJ1-1|TRBV4-3|.|.
CASSQDRQAEAFF
TGCGCCAGCAGCCAAGATAGGCAGGCTGAAGCTTTCTTT
>TRBJ2-7|TRBV27|few|.
CASSPLLALYYEQYF
TGTGCCAGCAGCCCTCTACTAGCACTGTACTACGAGCAGTACTTC
>TRBJ1-1|TRBV19|.|TRBD1
CASRADRDTEAFF
TGTGCCAGTAGGGCGGACAGGGACACTGAAGCTTTCTTT
>TRBJ1-1|TRBV6-6|few|.
CASTRRGEAFF
TGTGCCAGCACTCGCAGAGGTGAAGCTTTCTTT
>TRBJ1-1|TRBV14|.|TRBD1
CASSQYRGETEAFF
TGTGCCAGCAGCCAGTACAGGGGGGAGACTGAAGCTTTCTTT
>TRBJ2-6|TRBV6-4|.|.
CASSGGMSSGANVLTF
TGTGCCAGCAGTGGGGGCATGAGCTCTGGGGCCAACGTCCTGACTTTC
>TRBJ2-6|TRBV5-6|.|TRBD2
CASSPCGGGCSGANVLTF
TGTGCCAGCAGCCCGTGCGGGGGGGGATGCTCTGGGGCCAACGTCCTGACTTTC
>TRBJ2-5|TRBV11-2|few|.
CASSLMGPFASQETQYF
TGTGCCAGCAGCTTAATGGGCCCTTTTGCCAGCCAAGAGACCCAGTACTTC
>TRBJ2-1|TRBV5-1|.|TRBD2
CASSETSGGFTNEQFF
TGCGCCAGCAGCGAAACTAGCGGGGGCTTTACCAATGAGCAGTTCTTC
>TRBJ2-7|TRBV6-1|.|TRBD1
CASSEGTGGLSYEQYF
TGTGCCAGCAGTGAGGGGACAGGGGGGTTATCCTACGAGCAGTACTTC